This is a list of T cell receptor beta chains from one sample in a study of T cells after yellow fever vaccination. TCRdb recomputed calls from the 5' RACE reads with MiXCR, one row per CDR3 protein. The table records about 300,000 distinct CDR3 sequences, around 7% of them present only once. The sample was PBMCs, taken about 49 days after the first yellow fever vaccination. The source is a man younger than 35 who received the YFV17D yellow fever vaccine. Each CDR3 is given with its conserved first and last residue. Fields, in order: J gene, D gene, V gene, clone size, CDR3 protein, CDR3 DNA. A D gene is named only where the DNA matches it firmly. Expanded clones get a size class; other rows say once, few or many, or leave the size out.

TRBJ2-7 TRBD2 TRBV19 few CASSALGGMSSYEQYF TGTGCCAGTAGTGCCCTCGGGGGGATGAGCTCCTACGAGCAGTACTTC
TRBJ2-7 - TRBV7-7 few CASSTQPSSEQYF TGTGCCAGCAGCACCCAACCGTCCTCCGAGCAGTACTTC
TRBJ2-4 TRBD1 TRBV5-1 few CASSPGQLAKNIQYF TGCGCCAGCAGCCCGGGACAGCTAGCCAAAAACATTCAGTACTTC
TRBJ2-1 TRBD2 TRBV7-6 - CASREGSGGGAYNEQFF TGTGCCAGCAGAGAGGGAAGCGGGGGGGGCGCCTACAATGAGCAGTTCTTC
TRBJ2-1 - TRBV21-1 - CASSNNSPKSYNEQFF TGTGCCAGCAGCAATAACAGCCCCAAGTCCTACAATGAGCAGTTCTTC
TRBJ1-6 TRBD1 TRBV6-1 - CASTQQGLLPLHF TGTGCCAGCACCCAACAGGGGCTTTTACCCCTCCACTTT
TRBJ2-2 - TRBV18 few CASDGDRSTGELFF TGTGCCAGCGACGGGGACCGATCCACCGGGGAGCTGTTTTTT
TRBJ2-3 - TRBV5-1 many CASSLGGEEPQYF TGCGCCAGCAGCTTGGGGGGGGAGGAGCCGCAGTATTTT
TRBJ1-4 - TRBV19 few CASSPRAATNEKLFF TGTGCCAGTAGTCCACGCGCCGCAACTAATGAAAAACTGTTTTTT
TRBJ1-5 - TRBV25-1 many CASSPPGVMGNQPQHF TGTGCCAGCAGTCCTCCGGGGGTGATGGGCAATCAGCCCCAGCATTTT
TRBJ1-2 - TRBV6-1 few CASSEGPLKGGVYGYTF TGTGCCAGCAGTGAAGGACCCCTTAAGGGGGGTGTCTATGGCTACACCTTC
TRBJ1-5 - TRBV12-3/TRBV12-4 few CASTIPGQPQHF TGTGCCAGCACTATTCCAGGTCAGCCCCAGCATTTT
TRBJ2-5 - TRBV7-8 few CASSLGFMGGALETQYF TGTGCCAGCAGCTTAGGATTTATGGGTGGGGCCCTCGAGACCCAGTACTTC
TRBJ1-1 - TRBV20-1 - CSARGALNTEAFF TGCAGTGCTAGGGGGGCCCTGAACACTGAAGCTTTCTTT
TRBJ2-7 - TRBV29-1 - CSVGEGYEQYF TGCAGCGTTGGTGAGGGCTACGAGCAGTACTTC
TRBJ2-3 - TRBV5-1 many CASSGPGRSMNTQYF TGCGCCAGCAGCGGACCGGGACGGTCTATGAATACGCAGTATTTT
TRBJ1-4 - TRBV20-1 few CSAGSGYRNEKLFF TGCAGTGCTGGATCAGGGTATCGTAATGAAAAACTGTTTTTT
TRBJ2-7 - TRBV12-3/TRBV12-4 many CASSLTEFYEQYF TGTGCCAGCAGTTTAACAGAGTTCTACGAGCAGTACTTC
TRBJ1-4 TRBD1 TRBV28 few CASETGIGEKLFF TGTGCCAGCGAGACAGGGATAGGAGAAAAACTGTTTTTT
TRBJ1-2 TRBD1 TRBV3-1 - CASSGTEGSYTF TGTGCCAGCTCCGGGACAGAGGGCAGCTACACCTTC
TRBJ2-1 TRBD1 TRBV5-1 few CASSLESPGRQGGVNEQFF TGCGCCAGCAGCTTGGAGTCTCCTGGGAGACAGGGGGGGGTCAATGAGCAGTTCTTC
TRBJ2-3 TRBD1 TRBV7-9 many CASIPTGGLDTQYF TGTGCCAGCATCCCAACAGGGGGACTAGATACGCAGTATTTT
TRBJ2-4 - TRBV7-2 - CASSAKLAKNIQYF TGTGCCAGCAGCGCAAAACTAGCCAAAAACATTCAGTACTTC
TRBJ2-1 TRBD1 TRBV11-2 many CASSYRVISARDRGAYNEQFF TGTGCCAGCAGCTACCGAGTAATATCGGCCCGGGACAGGGGGGCCTACAATGAGCAGTTCTTC
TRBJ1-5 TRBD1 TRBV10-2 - CASSEGTGYNQPQHF TGCGCCAGCAGTGAGGGGACAGGGTATAATCAGCCCCAGCATTTT
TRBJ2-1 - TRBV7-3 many CASSRTTYNEQFF TGTGCCAGCAGCCGGACTACTTACAATGAGCAGTTCTTC
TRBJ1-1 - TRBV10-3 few CAISESRNTEAFF TGTGCCATCAGTGAGTCTCGAAACACTGAAGCTTTCTTT
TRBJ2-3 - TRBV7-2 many CASSSITGSLGTQYF TGTGCCAGCAGCTCTATTACAGGGTCCCTCGGGACGCAGTATTTT
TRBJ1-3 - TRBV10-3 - CAILPNTIYF TGTGCCATCCTCCCGAACACCATATATTTT
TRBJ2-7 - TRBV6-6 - CAIGYRDEQYF TGTGCCATCGGATATCGGGACGAGCAGTACTTC
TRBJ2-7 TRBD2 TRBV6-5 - CASSSLAGVPIEQYF TGTGCCAGCAGTTCACTAGCGGGGGTCCCCATCGAGCAGTACTTC
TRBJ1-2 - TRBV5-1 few CASSLSIGLNYGYTF TGCGCCAGCAGCTTGAGTATTGGCCTTAACTATGGCTACACCTTC
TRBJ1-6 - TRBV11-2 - CASSLKYNNSPLHF TGTGCCAGCAGCTTAAAGTATAATAATTCACCCCTCCACTTT
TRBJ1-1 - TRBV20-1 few CSAEGPGQMNTEAFF TGCAGTGCTGAGGGACCAGGACAAATGAACACTGAAGCTTTCTTT
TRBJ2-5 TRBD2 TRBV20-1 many CSARDLAGIETQYF TGCAGTGCTAGAGATCTAGCGGGGATAGAGACCCAGTACTTC
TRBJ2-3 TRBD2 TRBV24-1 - CATSRGLAGADTQYF TGTGCCACCAGCCGGGGACTAGCGGGGGCTGATACGCAGTATTTT
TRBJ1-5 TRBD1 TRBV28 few CASSWGQPNQPQHF TGTGCCAGCAGTTGGGGACAGCCCAATCAGCCCCAGCATTTT
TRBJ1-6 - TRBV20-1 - CCARWEGGARENSPLHF TGCTGTGCTAGATGGGAGGGGGGGGCGCGCGAAAATTCACCCCTCCACTTT
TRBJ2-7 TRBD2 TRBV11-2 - CARRSGTSRHEQYF TGTGCCAGGAGGTCCGGGACTAGCCGCCACGAGCAGTACTTC
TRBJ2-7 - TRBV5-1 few CASSSDTNYEQYF TGCGCCAGCAGCTCGGACACTAACTACGAGCAGTACTTC
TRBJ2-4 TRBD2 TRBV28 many CASSFPGGRGDIQYF TGTGCCAGCAGTTTCCCGGGGGGGCGAGGGGACATTCAGTACTTC
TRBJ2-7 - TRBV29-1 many CSVDATGLAYEQYF TGCAGCGTTGACGCGACAGGCCTCGCCTACGAGCAGTACTTC
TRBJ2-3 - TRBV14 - CASSPTRGSTDTQYF TGTGCCAGCAGCCCGACACGTGGTAGCACAGATACGCAGTATTTT
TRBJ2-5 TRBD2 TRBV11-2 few CASSLDRAGGPIGATQYF TGTGCCAGCAGCTTAGATCGAGCGGGGGGGCCTATTGGGGCGACCCAGTACTTC
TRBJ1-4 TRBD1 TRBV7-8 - CASRDRGREKLFF TGTGCCAGCAGAGACAGGGGACGTGAAAAACTGTTTTTT
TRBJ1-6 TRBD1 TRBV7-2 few CASSLNTGEYSPLHF TGTGCCAGCAGCTTAAATACAGGGGAGTATTCACCCCTCCACTTT
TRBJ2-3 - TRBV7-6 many CASSGGTEKDTQYF TGTGCCAGCAGCGGGGGGACGGAAAAAGATACGCAGTATTTT
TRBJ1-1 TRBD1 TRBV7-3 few CASSLRPGQGGVTTEAFF TGTGCCAGCAGCCTCCGTCCGGGACAGGGGGGGGTGACCACTGAAGCTTTCTTT
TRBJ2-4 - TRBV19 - CASSITGEQAKNIQYF TGTGCCAGTAGTATAACGGGGGAGCAGGCCAAAAACATTCAGTACTTC
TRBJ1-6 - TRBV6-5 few CASSGRGITLHF TGTGCCAGCAGCGGACGGGGCATAACCCTCCACTTT